The 21 T cell receptor beta chains below come from one sample, sequenced in a study of PD-1 blockade in classical Hodgkin lymphoma. TCRdb's copy holds only in-frame clones and misses some; the assay was immunoSEQ multiplex PCR. The table includes around 22,000 clones, around four fifths detected once. No patient escaped relapse after autologous stem cell transplantation, and brentuximab vedotin exposure varied. Material: peripheral blood mononuclear cells (PBMCs), obtained before the second cycle of nivolumab. The receptor source for this set is a human donor with classical Hodgkin lymphoma.

This clone has only one observation. The chain uses TRBV7-8 and TRBJ1-6; TRBD1 agrees at 8 bases. Losses at the gene ends were 5 bases for V and 7 bases for J; bases not matched to a gene: 7. The CDR3 covers 15 residues. From germline, CDR1 is SGHVS and CDR2 FQNEAQ. CDR3: CASSQQGGINSPLHF. CDR3 in DNA: TGTGCCAGCAGCCAACAGGGGGGAATAAATTCACCCCTCCACTTT.

J is TRBJ2-2 and V is TRBV6-5; the D is unclear. The CDR3 loop spans 13 amino acids. V lost 5 bases and J 3 bases, leaving 7 bases between the germline ends. The germline V gene has CDR1 MNHEY and CDR2 SVGAGI. The CDR3 region has the DNA TGTGCCAGCAGTGTACACGACACCGGGGAGCTGTTTTTT. Its protein is CASSVHDTGELFF.

The chain couples TRBV27 to TRBJ2-1; weak D call: TRBD1 (5 bases). The CDR3 extends over 17 amino acids. Trimming shortened V by 5 bases and J by 7 bases, and 24 bases separated the two germline ends. Germline V gene sequence: CDR1 MNHEY, CDR2 SMNVEV (reference sequence). The CDR3 region has the DNA TGTGCCAGCAGTCCCGACCCCCGCAGGGTAATTGAAAATGAGCAGTTCTTC. Its protein product is CASSPDPRRVIENEQFF.

The J gene is TRBJ1-1, the V gene TRBV5-1, with 7 bases identical to TRBD1. V dropped 1 base and J dropped 3; count of bases not matched to a gene: 12. Looked up from germline, CDR1 is SGHRS and CDR2 is YFSETQ. The CDR3 runs 17 residues. CDR3 sequence reads: CASSLLRGAGVDTEAFF. CDR3 bases: TGCGCCAGCAGCTTGCTCAGGGGGGCAGGCGTCGACACTGAAGCTTTCTTT.

This clone was seen just once. The junction departs from germline at one end; a sequencing error may be responsible. V is TRBV5-4 and J is TRBJ1-2, with D perhaps TRBD1 (6 bases). CDR3 size: 14 residues. Germline CDR1 reads SGHNT; CDR2 reads YYREEE (reference sequence). The CDR3: CASSQEGGLDGYTF. In DNA form, the CDR3 reads TGCGCCAGCAGCCAAGAAGGGGGTTTAGATGGCTACACCTTC.

The chain combines TRBV30 with TRBJ1-2; no firm D call. The CDR3 is 14 amino acids. Trimming shortened V by 2 bases and J by 3 bases, and 13 bases separated the two germline ends. Germline assignment: CDR1 GTSNPN and CDR2 SVGIG (reference sequence). CDR3 DNA sequence: TGTGCCTGGAGTACCCCCGGGCTTTACTATGGCTACACCTTC. Amino acid sequence: CAWSTPGLYYGYTF.

The chain carries TRBV11-3 and TRBJ1-2; D remains ambiguous. There are 11 residues in the CDR3. CDR1 and CDR2 from the germline V gene are SGHNT and YENEEA. V lost 4 bases, J lost 4 bases, and 4 bases lay in between. The CDR3 spells CASSSAYGYTF. The CDR3 DNA follows: TGTGCCAGCAGCTCGGCCTATGGCTACACCTTC.

J is TRBJ2-3 and V is TRBV15, with D perhaps TRBD1 (5 bases). The length of the CDR3 is 12 residues. Germline assignment: CDR1 LNHNV and CDR2 YYDKDF (reference sequence). Trimming pared 3 bases from V and 15 bases from J, leaving 16 bases between. This CDR3 is CATSSGSGPPYF. The CDR3 nucleotides are TGTGCCACCAGCAGCGGTTCAGGGCCCCCCTATTTT. The entire variable domain, with the rest obtained from reference TRBV15 and TRBJ2-3, is as follows: DAMVIQNPRYQVTQFGKPVTLSCSQTLNHNVMYWYQQKSSQAPKLLFHYYDKDFNNEADTPDNFQSRRPNTSFCFLDIRSPGLGDTAMYLCATSSGSGPPYFGPGTRLTVL.

This clone is a singleton in its sample. At one of its ends the junction is not consistent with the germline gene, which may arise from a read error. The rearrangement links TRBV5-3 to TRBJ1-2, with TRBD1 identical over 9 bases. TRBV5-3 is an ORF, and what it does is uncertain. The CDR3 spans 14 residues. This chain's CDR3 is CASSLDRGRYTYTF. DNA of the CDR3: TGTGCCAGCAGCTTGGACAGGGGCAGGTATACCTACACCTTC.

About this clone: At one of its ends the junction is not consistent with the germline gene, which may arise from a read error. This chain links TRBV5-5 with TRBJ1-2; D is unclear. This CDR3 is 9 amino acids long. The germline CDR1 and CDR2 sequences are SGHKS and YYEKEE (reference sequence). CDR3 region: CASSFVWVF. CDR3 in DNA: TGTGCCAGCAGCTTCGTGTGGGTCTTC.

The gene calls are TRBV29-1 and TRBJ1-5; D is unclear. Germline loops: CDR1 SQVTM, CDR2 ANQGSEA. CDR3 length equals 12 residues. V was trimmed by 5 bases and J by 11 bases, leaving 16 bases between them. In DNA form, the CDR3 reads TGCAGCGTTTCTGACTCGTCGCGGACCCAGCATTTT. Its protein is CSVSDSSRTQHF. Supplemented by reference TRBV29-1 and TRBJ1-5, the full variable domain reads SAVISQKPSRDICQRGTSLTIQCQVDSQVTMMFWYRQQPGQSLTLIATANQGSEATYESGFVIDKFPISRPNLTFSTLTVSNMSPEDSSIYLCSVSDSSRTQHFGDGTRLSIL.

The J gene is TRBJ2-1, the V gene TRBV14; 8 nucleotides line up with TRBD1. The V gene end was trimmed by 1 base and the J gene end by 2 bases; junction bases not matched to a gene: 4. The CDR3 is made up of 16 amino acids. The germline CDR1 and CDR2 sequences are SGHDN and FVKESK. CDR3 sequence (DNA): TGTGCCAGCAGCCAAGTCCCAGGGGGCCCCTACAATGAGCAGTTCTTC. It encodes CASSQVPGGPYNEQFF.

V gene TRBV7-9 combines with J gene TRBJ2-5, with 11 bases that match TRBD2. Germline V lookup: CDR1 SEHNR, CDR2 FQNEAQ (reference sequence). The ends lost 5 bases at V and 5 bases at J; junction bases unmatched: 4. The CDR3 has 14 amino acids. DNA for the CDR3: TGTGCCAGCAGCCTAGGACTAGCGGGCGAGACCCAGTACTTC. Translating gives CASSLGLAGETQYF.

V usage is TRBV6-1 and J usage is TRBJ1-5; possibly TRBD1 for D (6 bases). The germline V gene has CDR1 MNHNS and CDR2 SASEGT. CDR3 length: 14 amino acids. With 4 bases removed from V and 2 bases from J, the gap between germline ends came to 9 bases. CDR3 protein: CASSGRGGNQPQHF. CDR3 nucleotides: TGTGCCAGCAGTGGCAGGGGAGGCAATCAGCCCCAGCATTTT.

This chain joins TRBV19 and TRBJ2-4, with D perhaps matching TRBD1 (5 bases). The CDR3 sequence is 17 residues long. Trimming took off 5 bases at V and 3 bases at J, with 20 bases between the two ends. CDR1 and CDR2 (germline): LNHDA, SQIVND (reference sequence). CDR3 bases: TGTGCCAGTAGTTATCCACGATGGGTCACAGGCAAAAACATTCAGTACTTC. Its protein is CASSYPRWVTGKNIQYF.

J is TRBJ1-5 and V is TRBV28; no clear D gene. Trimming pared 6 bases from V and 5 bases from J, leaving 14 bases between. The germline CDR1 and CDR2 sequences are MDHEN and SYDVKM. This CDR3 is 14 amino acids long. Here the CDR3 DNA reads TGTGCCAGCAGGTTTTTTGGACCCTATCAGCCCCAGCATTTT. Translating gives CASRFFGPYQPQHF.

V is TRBV19 and J is TRBJ1-6; TRBD1 is a possible D gene (5 bases). Germline CDR1 is LNHDA and CDR2 is SQIVND (reference sequence). The V end was cut by 2 bases, the J end by 9 bases, with 14 bases between. The CDR3 extends over 15 amino acids. This chain's CDR3 is CASSIWSGKGSPLHF. In nucleotides, the CDR3 is TGTGCCAGTAGTATATGGTCAGGGAAAGGTTCACCCCTCCACTTT. The full variable domain, completed using reference TRBV19 and TRBJ1-6, is DGGITQSPKYLFRKEGQNVTLSCEQNLNHDAMYWYRQDPGQGLRLIYYSQIVNDFQKGDIAEGYSVSREKKESFPLTVTSAQKNPTAFYLCASSIWSGKGSPLHFGNGTRLTVT.

The chain recombines TRBV18 with TRBJ2-3; D possibly corresponds to TRBD2 (5 bases). The germline V gene encodes CDR1 KGHSH and CDR2 LQKENI. This CDR3 has 15 residues. V shed 4 bases and J shed 4 bases, with 15 bases lying between them. This CDR3 reads CASSRRRREADTQYF. The CDR3 DNA sequence: TGTGCCAGCTCACGTCGACGACGGGAAGCAGATACGCAGTATTTT.

The V call is TRBV6-5, the J call TRBJ1-2; the D gene is possibly TRBD1 (6 bases). V gave up 6 bases and J gave up 7 bases, with 12 bases separating them. This CDR3 has 12 amino acids. Germline V gene lookup returns CDR1 MNHEY and CDR2 SVGAGI. The CDR3 is CASRGGGFGYTF. The CDR3 DNA reads as TGTGCCAGCAGGGGCGGGGGCTTTGGCTACACCTTC.

A few counts support this clone. The CDR3 DNA is TGTGCCAGCAGCATCGGGACGGCCCTAGCCAAAAACATTCAGTACTTC. Its protein is CASSIGTALAKNIQYF. V is TRBV11-2 and J is TRBJ2-4; either TRBD1 or TRBD2 may supply D (5 bases each). CDR3 length: 16 amino acids. Germline lookup yields CDR1 SGHAT and CDR2 FQNNGV. V lost 5 bases and J 0 bases, leaving 14 bases between the germline ends.

This chain connects TRBV10-1 to TRBJ2-5, with TRBD2 as a possible D gene (5 bases). This CDR3 region has 14 residues. The germline V gene has CDR1 WNHNN and CDR2 SYGVQD (reference sequence). With 4 bases removed from V and 4 bases from J, the gap between germline ends came to 13 bases. As DNA, the CDR3 is TGCGCCAGCAGTGTTGGGGAGAGTTCAGAGACCCAGTACTTC. Protein product: CASSVGESSETQYF.